This paragraph covers one TCR beta chain sequence. Only in-frame clones appear in the TCRdb table, and some are missing; sequencing was by immunoSEQ multiplex PCR. The sample comprises around 62,000 clones, about 94% of which are singletons, and about 0.14% rests with the top ten. CDR1 is MNHEY and CDR2 is SMNVEV in the germline V gene (reference sequence). V shed 5 bases and J 3 bases; nucleotides not matched to a gene: 15. This CDR3 has 19 amino acids. These data are taken from a study of CD4 T cells in relation to SARS-CoV-2 and coronaviruses. Unexposed donor CD4+ T cells date from about 2010-2018, before the COVID-19 pandemic.

The clonotype was recovered from a human donor in good health. V is TRBV27 and J is TRBJ2-7, with 14 bases matching TRBD2. Material for sequencing was naive CD4+ T cells from PBMCs. Subset meaning: naive CD4+ T cells isolated by negative enrichment. CDR3 amino acids: CASSGNVGTSGSSGYEQYF. The CDR3 nucleotides are TGTGCCAGCAGTGGAAACGTGGGGACTAGCGGGAGCTCAGGCTACGAGCAGTACTTC.